This TCR beta chain was recovered during a study of T cells in Graves' hyperthyroidism and ophthalmopathy. Study as a whole: Peripheral blood sampling occurred at initial diagnosis, before any treatment.

Regions amplified from RNA transcripts were the TCR beta CDR3 regions. Primed by the HTBI set, a first-round RT-PCR was run on the TCR CDR3. TCRdb itself ran the multiplex PCR reads through MiXCR, one entry per CDR3 protein. The data contain roughly 630,000 distinct CDR3 sequences, 15% to 17% of them singletons. V lost 0 bases and J lost 7, with 12 bases in between. CDR1 SEHNR and CDR2 FQNEAQ come from the germline V gene (reference sequence). This CDR3 is built from 14 residues. This clonotype was picked up one time. The gene calls are TRBV7-9 and TRBJ2-5; either TRBD1 or TRBD2 may supply D (5 bases each). The sequencing sample was made of blood. This sequence originates from a woman in her 30s with Graves' hyperthyroidism. CDR3 nucleotide sequence: TGTGCCAGCAGCTTAGCGGGGGAAGCCGCGACCCAGTACTTC. This translates into CASSLAGEAATQYF. Full variable domain (rest looked up from reference TRBV7-9 and TRBJ2-5): DTGVSQNPRHKITKRGQNVTFRCDPISEHNRLYWYRQTLGQGPEFLTYFQNEAQLEKSRLLSDRFSAERPKGSFSTLEIQRTEQGDSAMYLCASSLAGEAATQYFGPGTRLLVL.